Shown below are 21 T cell receptor beta chains from a single sample sequenced in a study of response to subunit inactivated influenza vaccine. TCRdb re-called the RT-PCR reads with MiXCR, one entry per CDR3 protein. The profile shows roughly 700,000 distinct CDR3 sequences, approximately 15% of them singletons. The sequencing here drew on PBMCs from blood, taken 11 to 12 days after vaccination. The receptor set was obtained from a man in his fifties or sixties who received an inactivated influenza vaccine.

The V and J genes are TRBV4-1 and TRBJ2-3, with D unclear. Germline CDR1 MGHRA, CDR2 YSYEKL. Trimming stripped 1 base from V and 4 bases from J, with 6 bases between. The CDR3 consists of 13 residues. CDR3 nucleotide sequence: TGCGCCAGCAGCCAAGCCAAGGCAGATACGCAGTATTTT. It codes for CASSQAKADTQYF.

The rearrangement links TRBV7-2 to TRBJ2-2; no firm D call. The CDR3 totals 12 residues. V dropped 6 bases and J dropped 6 bases, with 8 bases sitting between them. Germline V lookup: CDR1 SGHTA, CDR2 FQGNSA. The CDR3 protein is CASRFGPGELFF. CDR3 DNA: TGTGCCAGCAGATTTGGACCCGGGGAGCTGTTTTTT.

V gene TRBV12-3 or TRBV12-4 combines with J gene TRBJ1-6, with D unresolved. There are 14 residues in the CDR3. V lost 3 bases and J lost 7, with 10 bases in between. CDR3 amino acids: CASSFEAVNSPLHF. DNA of the CDR3: TGTGCCAGCAGTTTCGAGGCGGTCAATTCACCCCTCCACTTT.

The rearrangement links TRBV4-1 to TRBJ1-6; unclear D gene. CDR3 length: 16 amino acids. Trimming left V 1 base short and J 3 bases short, with 10 bases between. CDR1 and CDR2 (germline): MGHRA, YSYEKL. The CDR3 is CASSQVVTDYNSPLHF. In DNA, the CDR3 is TGCGCCAGCAGCCAAGTGGTGACGGACTATAATTCACCCCTCCACTTT.

This clonotype was seen a few times. CDR3 region: CASLKGSTDTQYF. The CDR3 DNA is TGTGCCAGTCTTAAAGGGAGCACAGATACGCAGTATTTT. This chain uses TRBV12-3 or TRBV12-4 with TRBJ2-3; D remains ambiguous. The CDR3 loop spans 13 amino acids. V was trimmed by 9 bases and J by 0 bases, leaving 10 bases between them.

The chain is built from TRBV29-1 and TRBJ2-2; D might be TRBD1 (6 bases). Germline V CDR1 and CDR2: SQVTM, ANQGSEA. Trimming removed 7 bases from V and 1 base from J, with 13 bases in between. CDR3 length equals 14 residues. The CDR3 is CSAEGTMNTGELFF. The CDR3 coding sequence is TGCAGCGCCGAGGGGACAATGAACACCGGGGAGCTGTTTTTT.

This clonotype was seen many times. The rearrangement links TRBV12-3 or TRBV12-4 to TRBJ2-2; 11 positions match TRBD2. The CDR3 contains 16 residues. J lost 5 bases, V lost 5 bases, and 7 bases had no gene match. CDR3 protein: CASSRTSGGGTGELFF. CDR3 nucleotide sequence: TGTGCCAGCAGTCGAACTAGCGGGGGAGGTACCGGGGAGCTGTTTTTT.

Worth noting for this clonotype: One end of the junction does not line up with germline, which may come from a read error. The rearrangement joins TRBV7-7 to TRBJ1-6; D perhaps matches TRBD1 (5 bases). This CDR3 region has 16 residues. Germline V gene lookup returns CDR1 SSHAT and CDR2 FNYEAQ (reference sequence). CDR3 loop: CASSLEVQGSNSPLHF. The CDR3 bases are TGTGCTAGCAGCTTAGAGGTGCAGGGTTCTAATTCACCCCTCCACTTT.

The chain joins TRBV14 to TRBJ2-3; 7 bases align to TRBD2. Germline V gene lookup returns CDR1 SGHDN and CDR2 FVKESK. V lost 0 bases and J lost 4; bases outside the gene matches: 4. The length of the CDR3 is 15 residues. The CDR3 region is CASSQEFREADTQYF. The CDR3 DNA reads TGTGCCAGCAGCCAAGAGTTTCGGGAGGCAGATACGCAGTATTTT.

This clonotype was seen at least ten times. The chain carries TRBV7-2 and TRBJ2-7; 10 nucleotides align to TRBD2. The germline gives CDR1 SGHTA, CDR2 FQGNSA. The CDR3 extends over 16 amino acids. J gave up 5 bases and V 2 bases, and 9 bases lay outside the gene matches. The chain's CDR3 is CASSLRPASGGNEQYF. For the CDR3, the DNA is TGTGCCAGCAGCTTAAGGCCGGCTAGCGGGGGTAACGAGCAGTACTTC. Full variable domain (remainder filled in from reference TRBV7-2 and TRBJ2-7): GAGVSQSPSNKVTEKGKDVELRCDPISGHTALYWYRQSLGQGLEFLIYFQGNSAPDKSGLPSDRFSAERTGGSVSTLTIQRTQQEDSAVYLCASSLRPASGGNEQYFGPGTRLTVT.

V and J are TRBV7-8 and TRBJ2-1; 8 bases are a match to TRBD2. CDR1 and CDR2 from the germline V gene are SGHVS and FQNEAQ. The CDR3 spans 14 residues. The V gene end was trimmed by 5 bases and the J gene end by 13 bases; junction bases not matched to a gene: 13. The CDR3 loop reads CASSAEPLAGKQFF. The CDR3, as DNA: TGTGCCAGCAGCGCCGAACCGTTAGCGGGAAAACAGTTCTTC.

The chain couples TRBV14 to TRBJ2-7, with 9 bases lining up with TRBD1. Germline loops: CDR1 SGHDN, CDR2 FVKESK. The CDR3 runs 15 residues. Trimming took 4 bases from V and 5 from J; bases not matched to a gene: 9. The CDR3 coding sequence is TGTGCCAGCAGCCGTCCGGGACAGGGAATCAACGAGCAGTACTTC. It codes for CASSRPGQGINEQYF.

V and J are TRBV12-3 or TRBV12-4 and TRBJ2-1; TRBD2 might be the D (5 bases). The CDR3 runs 13 residues. Trimming took off 6 bases at V and 7 bases at J, with 13 bases between the two ends. The CDR3 reads CASSKETRNEQFF. In DNA form, the CDR3 reads TGTGCCAGCAGCAAAGAAACTAGGAATGAGCAGTTCTTC.

The chain recombines TRBV15 with TRBJ2-1; D remains ambiguous. The CDR3 length is 13 residues. Germline V gene sequence: CDR1 LNHNV, CDR2 YYDKDF (reference sequence). The V gene lost 1 base and the J gene lost 4 bases, with 5 bases spanning the gap. CDR3 sequence (DNA): TGTGCCACCAGCAGAGGACATTACAATGAGCAGTTCTTC. Translation: CATSRGHYNEQFF.

The CDR3 sequence is CGATPRPGYEQYF. For the CDR3, the DNA is TGCGGAGCCACCCCACGACCGGGTTACGAGCAGTACTTC. The V and J genes are TRBV20-1 and TRBJ2-7; D remains unclear. CDR3 length equals 13 residues. CDR1 and CDR2 from the germline V gene are DFQATT and SNEGSKA (reference sequence).

V is TRBV12-3 or TRBV12-4 and J is TRBJ2-2, with D possibly being TRBD1 (6 bases). This CDR3 has 15 residues. Trimming pared 2 bases from V and 6 bases from J, leaving 13 bases between. The CDR3 is CASSLTAGVAGELFF. In nucleotides, the CDR3 is TGTGCCAGCAGTTTAACGGCAGGGGTCGCCGGGGAGCTGTTTTTT.

V usage is TRBV15 and J usage is TRBJ2-6; TRBD1 is a possible D gene (6 bases). The V gene lost 8 bases and the J gene lost 0 bases, with 11 bases spanning the gap. The CDR3 sequence is 15 residues long. In germline, CDR1 is LNHNV, CDR2 YYDKDF (reference sequence). CDR3 coding DNA: TGTGCCACCCAAGACAGGTCCTCTGGGGCCAACGTCCTGACTTTC. Protein sequence: CATQDRSSGANVLTF.

CDR3 DNA: TGTGCCAGCATCCTACAGCCTTTGAACACTGAAGCTTTCTTT. The encoded protein is CASILQPLNTEAFF. The chain recombines TRBV2 with TRBJ1-1; D ambiguous. The CDR3 is 14 residues long. The germline V gene encodes CDR1 SNHLY and CDR2 FYNNEI. The ends were cut back, 7 bases at V and 0 bases at J, with 12 bases in the middle.

This chain joins TRBV27 and TRBJ2-6, with D possibly being TRBD2 (6 bases). CDR3 size: 15 residues. V shed 6 bases and J shed 12 bases, with 21 bases lying between them. Germline-derived CDR1 and CDR2 are MNHEY and SMNVEV (reference sequence). CDR3 DNA: TGTGCCAGCAGCCATGGGCCGGAGGGGACCACCGTCCTGACTTTC. Encoded protein: CASSHGPEGTTVLTF. Variable domain in full (rest from reference TRBV27 and TRBJ2-6): EAQVTQNPRYLITVTGKKLTVTCSQNMNHEYMSWYRQDPGLGLRQIYYSMNVEVTDKGDVPEGYKVSRKEKRNFPLILESPSPNQTSLYFCASSHGPEGTTVLTFGAGSRLTVL.

This clonotype was observed a handful of times. J is TRBJ2-1 and V is TRBV13, with 9 bases lining up with TRBD1. V lost 4 bases, J lost 0 bases, and 7 bases stayed unmatched. CDR1 PRHDT and CDR2 FYEKMQ come from the germline V gene (reference sequence). The CDR3 consists of 17 residues. In DNA form, the CDR3 reads TGTGCCAGCAGCTCCAGACAGGGGGTTAGCTCCTACAATGAGCAGTTCTTC. Protein product: CASSSRQGVSSYNEQFF.

This clonotype has only a few counts. V gene TRBV29-1 combines with J gene TRBJ1-2; perhaps TRBD1 as D (6 bases). Trimming cost V 3 bases and J 7 bases, with 18 bases left between them. Germline values: CDR1 SQVTM, CDR2 ANQGSEA. The CDR3 has 14 amino acids. The CDR3 DNA follows: TGCAGCGTTGAGGGTCATACAGGGAGGGGTGGCTACACCTTC. Translation gives CSVEGHTGRGGYTF.